Presented here are 8 T cell receptor beta chains from one specimen sequenced in a study of blood T cell repertoires in COVID-19. The method was immunoSEQ multiplex PCR; TCRdb's version includes in-frame clones alone and lacks a portion of them. Among approximately 180,000 clones listed, over 80% were seen once. Sample: peripheral blood. The receptors shown here come from a woman in her forties with COVID-19, enrolled during active disease.

The CDR3 is CATSRPGVIGYTF. The CDR3 region has the DNA TGTGCCACCAGCAGACCAGGGGTAATTGGCTACACCTTC. V is TRBV15 and J is TRBJ1-2; the D gene is possibly TRBD1 (6 bases). This CDR3 comprises 13 residues. V lost 2 bases to trimming and J lost 7 bases, with 11 bases between them. Germline lookup yields CDR1 LNHNV and CDR2 YYDKDF (reference sequence).

The chain uses TRBV24-1 and TRBJ1-4, with TRBD1 identical over 7 bases. J was trimmed by 8 bases and V by 1 base; bases with no gene match: 6. CDR1 KGHDR and CDR2 SFDVKD come from the germline V gene. The CDR3 loop spans 15 amino acids. The chain's CDR3 is CATSDFDRDGEKLFF. In DNA, the CDR3 is TGTGCCACCAGTGATTTTGACAGGGATGGGGAAAAACTGTTTTTT.

This chain joins TRBV6-5 and TRBJ2-5; TRBD2 matches 9 bases. V shed 6 bases and J 5 bases; nucleotides not matched to a gene: 7. The germline V gene has CDR1 MNHEY and CDR2 SVGAGI. This CDR3 region has 14 residues. The CDR3: CASSRGGALETQYF. The CDR3 nucleotides read TGTGCCAGCAGCCGCGGGGGGGCATTGGAGACCCAGTACTTC.

J is TRBJ1-5 and V is TRBV5-8, with a tentative D call TRBD1 (5 bases). The length of the CDR3 is 13 residues. CDR1 and CDR2 from the germline V gene are SGHTS and YDEGEE. With 4 bases removed from V and 12 bases from J, the gap between germline ends came to 17 bases. Written as DNA, the CDR3 is TGTGCCAGCAGCATGGACCGACCAGGGTACCAGCATTTT. Encoded protein: CASSMDRPGYQHF.

The chain employs TRBV6-5 and TRBJ1-2; no reliable D call. The CDR3 extends over 15 amino acids. Trimming stripped 0 bases from V and 4 bases from J, with 12 bases between. Per germline, CDR1 MNHEY and CDR2 SVGAGI. CDR3 sequence reads: CASSYSMAGIYGYTF. The CDR3 DNA follows: TGTGCCAGCAGTTACTCAATGGCGGGGATCTATGGCTACACCTTC.

The chain employs TRBV7-6 and TRBJ2-3; a possible D gene is TRBD2 (6 bases). Trimming took 8 bases from V and 6 from J, leaving 18 bases between them. Germline-derived CDR1 and CDR2 are SGHVS and FNYEAQ. The CDR3 totals 14 residues. This CDR3 is CASGRGAMGDTQYF. The CDR3 DNA is TGTGCCAGCGGGCGGGGTGCAATGGGGGATACGCAGTATTTT. Looking up the rest from reference TRBV7-6 and TRBJ2-3 gives the full variable domain: GAGVSQSPRYKVTKRGQDVALRCDPISGHVSLYWYRQALGQGPEFLTYFNYEAQQDKSGLPNDRFSAERPEGSISTLTIQRTEQRDSAMYRCASGRGAMGDTQYFGPGTRLTVL.

The V gene is TRBV2, the J gene TRBJ2-7; TRBD1 aligns across 9 bases. V lost 11 bases and J lost 6; bases outside the gene matches: 8. The germline V gene encodes CDR1 SNHLY and CDR2 FYNNEI. The CDR3 has 12 residues. The CDR3 reads CADKRTGVEQYF. CDR3 coding DNA: TGTGCCGACAAAAGGACAGGGGTCGAGCAGTACTTC.

The rearrangement joins TRBV28 to TRBJ1-2; D is uncertain. CDR1 is MDHEN and CDR2 is SYDVKM in the germline V gene. This CDR3 region has 13 residues. V was clipped by 2 bases and J by 3 bases, with 7 bases between them. CDR3 DNA sequence: TGTGCCAGCAGTTTAGGGGAGTACTATGGCTACACCTTC. Translation: CASSLGEYYGYTF.